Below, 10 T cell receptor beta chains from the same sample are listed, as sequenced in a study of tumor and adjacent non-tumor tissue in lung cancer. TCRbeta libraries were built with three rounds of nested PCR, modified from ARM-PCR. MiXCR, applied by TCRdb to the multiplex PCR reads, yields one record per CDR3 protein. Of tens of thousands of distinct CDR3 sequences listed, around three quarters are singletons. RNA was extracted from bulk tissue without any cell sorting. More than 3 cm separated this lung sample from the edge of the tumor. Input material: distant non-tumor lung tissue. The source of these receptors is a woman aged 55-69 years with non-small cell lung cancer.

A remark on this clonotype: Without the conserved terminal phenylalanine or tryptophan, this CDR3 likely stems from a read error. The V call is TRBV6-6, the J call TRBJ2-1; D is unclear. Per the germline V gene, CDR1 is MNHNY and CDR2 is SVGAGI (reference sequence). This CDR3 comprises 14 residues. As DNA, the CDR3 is TGTGCCAGCAGTTACTCGCCTCTCTACAGTGAGCAGTTCCTC. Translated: CASSYSPLYSEQFL.

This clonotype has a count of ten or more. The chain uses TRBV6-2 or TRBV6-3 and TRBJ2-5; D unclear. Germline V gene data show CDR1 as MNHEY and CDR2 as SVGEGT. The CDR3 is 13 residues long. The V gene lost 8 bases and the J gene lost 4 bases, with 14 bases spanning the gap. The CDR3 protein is CASRMEFVETQYF. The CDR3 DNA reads TGTGCCAGCCGCATGGAATTTGTAGAGACCCAGTACTTC.

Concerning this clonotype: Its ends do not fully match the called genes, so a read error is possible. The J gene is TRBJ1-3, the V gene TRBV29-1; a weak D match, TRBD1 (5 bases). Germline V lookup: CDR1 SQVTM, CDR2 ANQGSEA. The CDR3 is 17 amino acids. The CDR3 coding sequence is TGCATCGTTGAAGATTTTGGGGGACGCCGGGGCGGAAACACCATATATTTT. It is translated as CIVEDFGGRRGGNTIYF.

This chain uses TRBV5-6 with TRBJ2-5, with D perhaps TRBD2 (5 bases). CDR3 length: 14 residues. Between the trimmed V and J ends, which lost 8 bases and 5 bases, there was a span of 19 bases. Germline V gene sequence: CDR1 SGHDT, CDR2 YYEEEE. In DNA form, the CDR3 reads TGTGCCAGTAGCAAGGCCGGGCCGGGGGAGACCCAGTACTTC. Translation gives CASSKAGPGETQYF. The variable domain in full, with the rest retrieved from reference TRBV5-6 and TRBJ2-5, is DAGVTQSPTHLIKTRGQQVTLRCSPKSGHDTVSWYQQALGQGPQFIFQYYEEEERQRGNFPDRFSGHQFPNYSSELNVNALLLGDSALYLCASSKAGPGETQYFGPGTRLLVL.

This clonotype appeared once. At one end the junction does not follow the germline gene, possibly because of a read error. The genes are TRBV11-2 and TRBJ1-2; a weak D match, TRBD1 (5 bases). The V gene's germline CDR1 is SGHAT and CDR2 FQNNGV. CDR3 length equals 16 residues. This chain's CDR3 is CASSPSTSDMSYGYAF. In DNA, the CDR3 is TGTGCCAGCAGCCCCTCCACGTCGGACATGAGCTATGGTTACGCTTTC.

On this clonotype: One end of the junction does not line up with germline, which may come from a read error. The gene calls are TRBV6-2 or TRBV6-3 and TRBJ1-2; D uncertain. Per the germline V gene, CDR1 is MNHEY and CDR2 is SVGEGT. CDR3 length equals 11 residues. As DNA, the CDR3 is TGTGCCAGCAGTTTACATGATGGTTACACCTTC. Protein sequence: CASSLHDGYTF.

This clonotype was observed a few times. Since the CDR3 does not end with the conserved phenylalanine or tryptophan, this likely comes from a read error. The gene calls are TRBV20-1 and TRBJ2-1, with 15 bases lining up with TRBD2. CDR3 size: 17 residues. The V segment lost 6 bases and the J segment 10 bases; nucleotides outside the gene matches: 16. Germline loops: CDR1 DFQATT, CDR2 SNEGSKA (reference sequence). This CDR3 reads CSAPDAARTSGRGEQFS. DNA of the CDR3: TGCAGTGCCCCTGATGCCGCGAGGACTAGCGGGAGGGGCGAGCAGTTCTCC.

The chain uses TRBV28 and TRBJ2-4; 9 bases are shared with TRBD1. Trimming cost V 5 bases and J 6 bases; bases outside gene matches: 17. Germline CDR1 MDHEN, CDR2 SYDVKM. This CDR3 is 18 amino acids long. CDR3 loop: CASSTDTGGTGRGNIQYF. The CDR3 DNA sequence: TGTGCCAGCAGTACAGACACAGGGGGCACTGGTCGGGGAAACATTCAGTACTTC.

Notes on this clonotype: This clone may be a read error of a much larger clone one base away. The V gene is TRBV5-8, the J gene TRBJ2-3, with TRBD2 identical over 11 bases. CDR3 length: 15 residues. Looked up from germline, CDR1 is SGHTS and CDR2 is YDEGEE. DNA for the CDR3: TGTACCAGCAGGCATAGCGGGAGGGCCTTCGATACGCAGTATTTT. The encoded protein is CTSRHSGRAFDTQYF.

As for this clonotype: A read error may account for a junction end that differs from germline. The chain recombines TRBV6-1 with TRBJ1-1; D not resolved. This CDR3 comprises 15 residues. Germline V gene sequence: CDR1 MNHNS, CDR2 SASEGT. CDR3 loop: CARSEVQFQNTEAFF. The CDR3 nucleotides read TGTGCCAGGAGTGAAGTGCAGTTCCAGAACACTGAAGCTTTCTTT.